One and the same sample provided the 29 T cell receptor beta chains below, sequenced in a study of breast tumors, draining lymph nodes, adjacent tissues. TCRdb reprocessed the multiplex PCR reads with MiXCR, giving one entry per CDR3 protein. The profile shows about 130,000 distinct CDR3 sequences, approximately 20% of them singletons. Breast cancer patients provided tissue from their axillary draining lymph nodes. Sequenced material: axillary lymph node tissue. The receptors shown here come from a female donor with breast cancer. Some clones in this sample may be carry-over from other donors' samples.

This clonotype was counted ten times or more. The CDR3 DNA is TGTGCCAGCAAAAGGACAGGGGTCACAGATACGCAGTATTTT. Its protein is CASKRTGVTDTQYF. The rearrangement links TRBV19 to TRBJ2-3, with 9 bases lining up with TRBD1. The J segment lost 2 bases and the V segment lost 9 bases, leaving 6 bases of the junction unmatched. The CDR3 runs 14 residues. Germline lookup yields CDR1 LNHDA and CDR2 SQIVND (reference sequence). Combining the CDR3 with reference TRBV19 and TRBJ2-3 gives the whole variable domain DGGITQSPKYLFRKEGQNVTLSCEQNLNHDAMYWYRQDPGQGLRLIYYSQIVNDFQKGDIAEGYSVSREKKESFPLTVTSAQKNPTAFYLCASKRTGVTDTQYFGPGTRLTVL.

V and J are TRBV3-1 and TRBJ2-3; TRBD2 matches 8 bases. CDR3 size: 18 residues. Germline trimming cut 0 bases from V and 1 base from J; bases unmatched to any gene: 9. Germline CDR1 and CDR2: LGHDT and YNNKEL (reference sequence). CDR3 sequence reads: CASSQDHETSDGTDTQYF. CDR3 sequence (DNA): TGTGCCAGCAGCCAAGACCATGAGACTAGCGACGGCACAGATACGCAGTATTTT.

Comment on this clonotype: This may be a read error, as it is one base from a much larger clone. The gene calls are TRBV12-3 or TRBV12-4 and TRBJ2-2; D is unclear. CDR3 length equals 14 residues. V was pared by 3 bases and J by 6 bases, with 11 bases between. The CDR3 DNA sequence: TGTGCCAGCAGTTTCCTAATTGCGTCCGGGGAGCTGTTTTTT. Translating gives CASSFLIASGELFF.

This clonotype occurred a few times. This chain joins TRBV28 and TRBJ2-4; no firm D call. Between the trimmed V and J ends, which lost 4 bases and 0 bases, there was a span of 10 bases. This CDR3 has 15 residues. CDR1 and CDR2 (germline): MDHEN, SYDVKM. The CDR3 DNA is TGTGCCAGCAGTTCGACACCCCTAGCCAAAAACATTCAGTACTTC. Translation gives CASSSTPLAKNIQYF. Full variable domain (remainder filled in from reference TRBV28 and TRBJ2-4): DVKVTQSSRYLVKRTGEKVFLECVQDMDHENMFWYRQDPGLGLRLIYFSYDVKMKEKGDIPEGYSVSREKKERFSLILESASTNQTSMYLCASSSTPLAKNIQYFGAGTRLSVL.

Note on this clonotype: Given a much more abundant clone one base away, this may be a read error. The conserved phenylalanine or tryptophan is not found at the CDR3 terminus, so this likely reflects a read error. The chain carries TRBV4-3 and TRBJ1-6; 8 nucleotides line up with TRBD1. Trimming at V came to 5 bases and at J to 6 bases, leaving 6 bases not matched to a gene. CDR3 size: 15 residues. Germline loops: CDR1 LGHNA, CDR2 YSLEER. CDR3 DNA: TGCGCCAGCAGCAACCTACAGGGGGTTAATTCACCCCTCCACTCT. Translation gives CASSNLQGVNSPLHS.

The chain couples TRBV3-1 to TRBJ2-6, with D tentatively TRBD2 (5 bases). V shed 1 base and J shed 1 base, with 11 bases lying between them. The CDR3 has 17 amino acids. The germline CDR1 and CDR2 sequences are LGHDT and YNNKEL (reference sequence). The CDR3 DNA reads TGTGCCAGCAGCCAAGCGTCCGGGGTATCTGGGGCCAACGTCCTGACTTTC. This gives the protein CASSQASGVSGANVLTF.

This clonotype showed up many times. The chain links TRBV10-3 to TRBJ2-3, with 10 bases that match TRBD2. The V and J ends lost 0 bases and 4 bases, in that order; junction bases with no gene match: 10. The CDR3 is 18 residues long. Germline V CDR1 and CDR2: ENHRY, SYGVKD. The CDR3 bases are TGTGCCATCAGTGAGTCAGGGGCTAGCGGGAGACTCTCAGATACGCAGTATTTT. This sequence encodes CAISESGASGRLSDTQYF.

Of note for this clonotype: A single base separates this from a much larger clone, so it may be a read error. The chain uses TRBV24-1 and TRBJ1-2, with D perhaps matching TRBD1 (5 bases). The germline V gene encodes CDR1 KGHDR and CDR2 SFDVKD. The CDR3 is 13 amino acids. V lost 7 bases to trimming and J lost 4 bases, with 12 bases between them. The CDR3 nucleotides read TGTGCCACCAGGGATGCTGGGGGCTATGGCTACACCTTC. It yields the protein CATRDAGGYGYTF.

In its sample, this clonotype was seen many times. This chain joins TRBV12-3 or TRBV12-4 and TRBJ2-7; 9 nucleotides align to TRBD2. V trimming: 5 bases; J trimming: 4 bases; junction bases outside the gene matches: 9. The CDR3 is 15 amino acids. CDR3 nucleotides: TGTGCCAGCAGTGGGAGGCTTCTAGCGGGGTACGAGCAGTACTTC. It is translated as CASSGRLLAGYEQYF.

This clonotype has ten or more counts. This chain joins TRBV20-1 and TRBJ2-1; possible D gene TRBD1, 6 bases. From germline, CDR1 is DFQATT and CDR2 SNEGSKA (reference sequence). Trimming pared 3 bases from V and 5 bases from J, leaving 14 bases between. This CDR3 is 14 amino acids long. As DNA, the CDR3 is TGCAGTGCTAGCGGACAGCCGAAAGACAATGAGCAGTTCTTC. It translates to CSASGQPKDNEQFF.

This clonotype was seen ten or more times. The chain recombines TRBV5-6 with TRBJ2-7; 11 positions match TRBD1. V was clipped by 7 bases and J by 3 bases; unmatched bases: 6. The germline V gene has CDR1 SGHDT and CDR2 YYEEEE. The length of the CDR3 is 14 residues. The CDR3 DNA sequence: TGTGCCAGCCAGGGGGGACAGGGGGTCTACGAGCAGTACTTC. Its translation is CASQGGQGVYEQYF.

This clonotype was detected ten times or more. This chain uses TRBV11-2 with TRBJ1-3; possibly TRBD1 for D (5 bases). V lost 3 bases and J 11 bases, leaving 11 bases between the germline ends. The CDR3 extends over 12 amino acids. Germline V gives CDR1 SGHAT, CDR2 FQNNGV. CDR3 coding DNA: TGTGCCAGCAGCTTCCAGACAGCACCCATATATTTT. Translating gives CASSFQTAPIYF. The full variable domain, rest sourced from reference TRBV11-2 and TRBJ1-3, is EAGVAQSPRYKIIEKRQSVAFWCNPISGHATLYWYQQILGQGPKLLIQFQNNGVVDDSQLPKDRFSAERLKGVDSTLKIQPAKLEDSAVYLCASSFQTAPIYFGEGSWLTVV.

Worth noting for this clonotype: A read error may be the cause here, since a much bigger clone is one base away. The chain joins TRBV30 to TRBJ2-5; 7 positions match TRBD2. Trimming cost V 5 bases and J 5 bases; bases outside gene matches: 8. The CDR3 is 13 residues long. The germline gives CDR1 GTSNPN, CDR2 SVGIG (reference sequence). CDR3 sequence (DNA): TGTGCCTGGGGGGGGGGTCCGGGGGAGACCCAGTACTTC. It yields the protein CAWGGGPGETQYF. Looking up the rest from reference TRBV30 and TRBJ2-5 gives the full variable domain: SQTIHQWPATLVQPVGSPLSLECTVEGTSNPNLYWYRQAAGRGLQLLFYSVGIGQISSEVPQNLSASRPQDRQFILSSKKLLLSDSGFYLCAWGGGPGETQYFGPGTRLLVL.

This clonotype was counted ten times or more. The rearrangement joins TRBV7-9 to TRBJ2-1; the D gene is possibly TRBD2 (6 bases). The CDR3 is 14 amino acids. The V gene lost 1 base and the J gene lost 6 bases, with 10 bases spanning the gap. Germline-derived CDR1 and CDR2 are SEHNR and FQNEAQ (reference sequence). The chain's CDR3 is CASSLGNSGNEQFF. The DNA of the CDR3 is TGTGCCAGCAGCTTAGGGAATAGCGGCAATGAGCAGTTCTTC.

This clonotype was picked up many times. The DNA of the CDR3 is TGTGCCAGCAGATACAAGATAACACAGGGAGAGACCCAGTACTTC. Encoded protein: CASRYKITQGETQYF. This chain links TRBV6-6 with TRBJ2-5; the D gene is possibly TRBD1 (6 bases). The CDR3 is made up of 15 amino acids. Trimming took 6 bases from V and 4 from J, leaving 18 bases between them. The V gene's germline CDR1 is MNHNY and CDR2 SVGAGI (reference sequence).

This clonotype was found once. The chain is built from TRBV30 and TRBJ1-2; D unresolved. The CDR3 sequence is 12 residues long. CDR1 GTSNPN and CDR2 SVGIG come from the germline V gene (reference sequence). V gave up 2 bases and J gave up 9 bases, with 13 bases separating them. The CDR3 nucleotides read TGTGCCTGGAGTCCAGACCAGACCAGCTACACCTTC. Translated: CAWSPDQTSYTF.

Many counts were recorded for this clonotype. V and J are TRBV19 and TRBJ2-2; 12 bases line up with TRBD2. Germline-derived CDR1 and CDR2 are LNHDA and SQIVND (reference sequence). Losses at the gene ends were 6 bases for V and 5 bases for J; bases not matched to a gene: 7. The CDR3 contains 16 residues. The CDR3: CASSLTSGRVTGELFF. As DNA, the CDR3 is TGTGCCAGTAGCCTGACTAGCGGGAGAGTTACCGGGGAGCTGTTTTTT.

In its sample, this clonotype was seen a few times. A much more abundant neighbour one base away suggests this may be a read error. Because the CDR3 is missing its conserved closing phenylalanine or tryptophan, this is likely a read error. V gene TRBV4-2 combines with J gene TRBJ2-1; 8 bases agree with TRBD2. The CDR3 runs to 17 residues. Unmatched junction bases numbered 12, after V lost 1 base and J lost 7 bases. Looked up from germline, CDR1 is LGHNA and CDR2 is YNFKEQ. The CDR3 coding sequence is TGTGCCAGCAGCCAAGTGATGACTAGCGAGAAACTTAATGAGCAGTTCCTC. It codes for CASSQVMTSEKLNEQFL.

The chain combines TRBV6-5 with TRBJ2-5, with 9 bases that match TRBD2. The germline gives CDR1 MNHEY, CDR2 SVGAGI. The CDR3 consists of 15 residues. The V segment lost 4 bases and the J segment 3 bases; nucleotides outside the gene matches: 6. The CDR3: CASSFTGTSKETQYF. CDR3 bases: TGTGCCAGCAGTTTCACCGGGACTAGCAAAGAGACCCAGTACTTC.

This clonotype occurred many times. This chain links TRBV20-1 with TRBJ2-1; D is perhaps TRBD2 (5 bases). The germline gives CDR1 DFQATT, CDR2 SNEGSKA (reference sequence). V lost 3 bases and J lost 7, with 13 bases in between. This CDR3 contains 13 residues. CDR3 protein: CSASWGDSNEQFF. DNA for the CDR3: TGCAGTGCTAGCTGGGGAGATAGTAATGAGCAGTTCTTC.

At least ten counts were recorded for this clonotype. The chain carries TRBV20-1 and TRBJ2-3, with D hard to call. V shed 6 bases and J shed 1 base, with 11 bases lying between them. Germline V gene lookup returns CDR1 DFQATT and CDR2 SNEGSKA (reference sequence). The length of the CDR3 is 13 residues. In DNA form, the CDR3 reads TGCAGTGCACGCCGGATCGGCACAGATACGCAGTATTTT. It is translated as CSARRIGTDTQYF.

This clonotype was observed at least ten times. The rearrangement uses TRBV12-3 or TRBV12-4 and TRBJ2-3, with D tentatively TRBD2 (6 bases). The CDR3 sequence is 13 residues long. V dropped 6 bases and J dropped 0 bases, with 7 bases sitting between them. CDR3 DNA sequence: TGTGCCAGCAGGGCGGGAAGCACAGATACGCAGTATTTT. Translated: CASRAGSTDTQYF.

This clonotype showed up many times. The CDR3 nucleotides are TGTGCCAGCAGCGGTTCTGGCGGGGAGGGAGAGACCCAGTACTTC. Translated: CASSGSGGEGETQYF. The J gene is TRBJ2-5, the V gene TRBV5-8, with TRBD2 matching over 7 bases. V shed 4 bases, J shed 4 bases, and the junction held 10 bases outside the gene matches. Per the germline V gene, CDR1 is SGHTS and CDR2 is YDEGEE. There are 15 residues in the CDR3. Complete variable domain (other parts from reference TRBV5-8 and TRBJ2-5): EAGVTQSPTHLIKTRGQQATLRCSPISGHTSVYWYQQALGLGLQFLLWYDEGEERNRGNFPPRFSGRQFPNYSSELNVNALELEDSALYLCASSGSGGEGETQYFGPGTRLLVL.

The chain couples TRBV7-9 to TRBJ2-5; maybe TRBD2 (5 bases). V was clipped by 5 bases and J by 4 bases, with 23 bases between them. The CDR3 is 17 amino acids. Germline lookup yields CDR1 SEHNR and CDR2 FQNEAQ (reference sequence). CDR3 nucleotide sequence: TGTGCCAGCAGCCCTGGAGGCGGATTTCCCAAACGAGAGACCCAGTACTTC. This sequence encodes CASSPGGGFPKRETQYF. The variable domain in full, completed from reference TRBV7-9 and TRBJ2-5, reads DTGVSQNPRHKITKRGQNVTFRCDPISEHNRLYWYRQTLGQGPEFLTYFQNEAQLEKSRLLSDRFSAERPKGSFSTLEIQRTEQGDSAMYLCASSPGGGFPKRETQYFGPGTRLLVL.

This clonotype came up a few times. V and J are TRBV6-2 or TRBV6-3 and TRBJ2-7; the D call may be TRBD1 or TRBD2 (5 bases each). This CDR3 has 15 amino acids. Germline CDR1 and CDR2: MNHEY and SVGEGT. The V end lost 2 bases, the J end lost 1 base, and 12 bases lay between the germline ends. CDR3 DNA: TGTGCCAGCAGTTACATGGGGGAAGGATCCTACGAGCAGTACTTC. Its translation: CASSYMGEGSYEQYF.

Regarding this clonotype: This could be a read error, since a much larger clone is one nucleotide away. The J gene is TRBJ1-2, the V gene TRBV5-4, with D unresolved. Germline CDR1 and CDR2: SGHNT and YYREEE (reference sequence). The CDR3 has 12 residues. In nucleotides, the CDR3 is TGTGCCAGCGGCTTTTCCGACTATGGCTACACCTTC. This translates into CASGFSDYGYTF.

This clonotype was counted ten times or more. The V gene is TRBV6-5, the J gene TRBJ1-5; maybe TRBD1 (5 bases). Germline loops: CDR1 MNHEY, CDR2 SVGAGI. This CDR3 is built from 15 residues. The V and J ends lost 4 bases and 5 bases respectively, with 15 bases between them. CDR3: CASSFRVGSDQPQHF. The CDR3 DNA reads TGTGCCAGCAGTTTCAGGGTGGGAAGCGATCAGCCCCAGCATTTT.

This clonotype has only a few counts. One base away lies a much larger clone, so this may be a sequencing read error. CDR3 in amino acids: CASSLGGPNTQYF. Written as DNA, the CDR3 is TGCGCCAGCAGCTTGGGGGGGCCAAATACGCAGTATTTT. V gene TRBV5-1 combines with J gene TRBJ2-3, with D possibly TRBD1 on 6 matching bases. This CDR3 comprises 13 residues. Germline loops: CDR1 SGHRS, CDR2 YFSETQ. V gave up 0 bases and J gave up 7 bases, with 9 bases separating them.

The chain couples TRBV15 to TRBJ1-1; D unclear. Deletions cut 0 bases from V and 6 bases from J, with 8 bases between. There are 13 residues in the CDR3. Germline CDR1 and CDR2: LNHNV and YYDKDF (reference sequence). The CDR3 reads CATSRDTAAEAFF. CDR3 DNA: TGTGCCACCAGCAGAGATACGGCCGCTGAAGCTTTCTTT.